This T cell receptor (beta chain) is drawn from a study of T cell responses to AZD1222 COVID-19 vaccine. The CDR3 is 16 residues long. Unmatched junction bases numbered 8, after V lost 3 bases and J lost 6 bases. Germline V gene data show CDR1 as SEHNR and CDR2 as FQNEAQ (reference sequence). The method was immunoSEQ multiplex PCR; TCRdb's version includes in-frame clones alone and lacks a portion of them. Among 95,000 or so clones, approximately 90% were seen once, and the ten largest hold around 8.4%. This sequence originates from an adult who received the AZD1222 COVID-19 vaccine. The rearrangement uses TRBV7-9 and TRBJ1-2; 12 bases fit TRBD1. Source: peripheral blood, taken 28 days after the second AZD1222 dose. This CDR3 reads CASSFPGTGGFHGYTF. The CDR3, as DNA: TGTGCCAGCAGCTTCCCCGGGACAGGGGGCTTCCATGGCTACACCTTC.